This T cell receptor (beta chain) stems from a study of control samples from healthy donors and cancer patients. The CDR3 loop spans 17 amino acids. CDR1 is GTSNPN, CDR2 SVGIG, per germline (reference sequence). V was pared by 0 bases and J by 7 bases, with 14 bases of the junction left unmatched. This table comes from immunoSEQ multiplex PCR, and its TCRdb copy is limited to in-frame clones, with some not included. Of some 140,000 clones listed, around 85% are singletons. The source is a young woman in good health. The J gene is TRBJ2-1, the V gene TRBV30, with TRBD2 matching over 8 bases. Sequenced: blood. CDR3 amino acids: CAWSVKPGLKRGNEQFF. The CDR3 DNA is TGTGCCTGGAGTGTAAAACCGGGCCTGAAGCGGGGGAATGAGCAGTTCTTC.